Following are 21 T cell receptor beta chains from one sample sequenced in a study of T cell clones after liver transplantation (dated by TCRdb to the late 2010s). Alloreactive TCRbeta sequences were defined by sequencing of proliferating CFSE-low cells from the MLR. Receptors were amplified or captured by the immunoSEQ multiplex PCR assay. TCRdb obtained this table from immuneACCESS and retained in-frame rearrangements with V and J assigned. These tables miss some clones; where compared with another copy, unresolved V genes account for less than half of the shortfall, and the remainder is unexplained. Across this sample there are about 2,900 clones, with roughly 23% seen only once. The ten biggest clones cover roughly 15% of the sample. The antigens for these receptors are not known. Sequenced input: CD4+ T cells from PBMCs cultured with third-party cells. The receptors shown here come from a human patient who received a liver transplant. After a transplant, some T cells may have been passed on by the graft donor.

About this clone itself: The junction departs from germline at one end; a sequencing error may be responsible. The chain employs TRBV9 and TRBJ2-1; the D gene is possibly TRBD2 (5 bases). CDR3 length: 15 residues. Germline values: CDR1 SGDLS, CDR2 YYNGEE. The CDR3 sequence: CASSVADSSYNKQFF. The CDR3 region has the DNA TGTGCCAGCAGCGTAGCGGACTCTTCCTACAATAAGCAGTTCTTC.

This clone was seen only a few times. This chain links TRBV2 with TRBJ2-3; D might be TRBD1 (6 bases). V was cut by 4 bases and J by 6 bases, with 14 bases left in between. This CDR3 contains 14 residues. The germline CDR1 and CDR2 sequences are SNHLY and FYNNEI. The CDR3, as DNA: TGTGCCAGCAGTGCCAGGGGTCTTAGTGATACGCAGTATTTT. It translates to CASSARGLSDTQYF.

The chain recombines TRBV6-1 with TRBJ1-5, with TRBD1 matching over 7 bases. The CDR3 totals 14 residues. V dropped 7 bases and J dropped 5; count of bases not matched to a gene: 8. Germline V gene sequence: CDR1 MNHNS, CDR2 SASEGT. CDR3 nucleotide sequence: TGTGCCAGCAACCGAGGGGGCGCGGATCAGCCCCAGCATTTT. It is translated as CASNRGGADQPQHF.

The chain carries TRBV7-3 and TRBJ2-7; weak D call: TRBD1 (6 bases). The CDR3 has 16 amino acids. V was clipped by 5 bases and J by 4 bases, with 21 bases between them. CDR1 and CDR2 (germline): SGHTA, FQGTGA. The CDR3 loop is CASSLRVGSRGYEQYF. The CDR3 nucleotides are TGTGCCAGCAGCCTACGTGTCGGCTCGAGGGGGTACGAGCAGTACTTC. Full variable domain (missing parts from reference TRBV7-3 and TRBJ2-7): GAGVSQTPSNKVTEKGKYVELRCDPISGHTALYWYRQSLGQGPEFLIYFQGTGAADDSGLPNDRFFAVRPEGSVSTLKIQRTERGDSAVYLCASSLRVGSRGYEQYFGPGTRLTVT.

This clone is judged medium-sized. The chain is built from TRBV19 and TRBJ1-5, with D tentatively TRBD1 (6 bases). Trimming took off 7 bases at V and 6 bases at J, with 19 bases between the two ends. Looked up from germline, CDR1 is LNHDA and CDR2 is SQIVND (reference sequence). The CDR3 consists of 15 residues. CDR3 protein: CASISVGGGGQPQHF. The CDR3 DNA follows: TGTGCCAGTATCTCCGTGGGGGGGGGCGGTCAGCCCCAGCATTTT.

This rearrangement joins TRBV7-9 to TRBJ2-3; perhaps TRBD1 as D (6 bases). This CDR3 comprises 16 residues. V was trimmed by 1 base and J by 4 bases, leaving 15 bases between them. Germline V gives CDR1 SEHNR, CDR2 FQNEAQ (reference sequence). The CDR3 loop reads CASSLGTGMGADTQYF. The CDR3 nucleotides are TGTGCCAGCAGCTTAGGAACAGGGATGGGCGCAGATACGCAGTATTTT.

There are a few counts of this clone. The junction differs from germline at one of its ends, possibly a read error. The V gene is TRBV5-4, the J gene TRBJ2-3; tentative D call: TRBD2 (7 bases). This CDR3 comprises 18 residues. Germline V gene data show CDR1 as SGHNT and CDR2 as YYREEE (reference sequence). The CDR3 DNA reads TGCGCCAGCAGCCAGGAGGGGGGGACCCCCGGAGGGTATAGGACGCAGTATTTT. Residues: CASSQEGGTPGGYRTQYF.

The genes are TRBV4-1 and TRBJ2-7; D not certain. Germline V gene lookup returns CDR1 MGHRA and CDR2 YSYEKL. Trimming left V 2 bases short and J 4 bases short, with 15 bases between. There are 15 residues in the CDR3. CDR3 in DNA: TGCGCCAGCAGCCAATTTTCTGAGACGCCATACGAGCAGTACTTC. Protein sequence: CASSQFSETPYEQYF.

The chain is built from TRBV18 and TRBJ1-1, with D unclear. V lost 5 bases, J lost 10 bases, and 17 bases lay in between. Germline V gene sequence: CDR1 KGHSH, CDR2 LQKENI. This CDR3 contains 13 residues. The CDR3 nucleotides are TGTGCCAGCTCATTGAAGTCCGACGGCCCAGCTTTCTTT. It translates to CASSLKSDGPAFF.

This clone was detected only a few times. The gene calls are TRBV5-8 and TRBJ2-3; 13 nucleotides line up with TRBD2. V shed 4 bases, J shed 5 bases, and the junction held 7 bases outside the gene matches. The CDR3 has 16 residues. Germline lookup yields CDR1 SGHTS and CDR2 YDEGEE. The CDR3 DNA sequence: TGTGCCAGCAGCCCAGGACTAGCGGGAGCAAAAGATACGCAGTATTTT. This translates into CASSPGLAGAKDTQYF.

This clone is classed as medium-sized. V usage is TRBV9 and J usage is TRBJ1-5; tentatively, D is TRBD1 (5 bases). Trimming pared 4 bases from V and 1 base from J, leaving 9 bases between. This CDR3 is built from 14 residues. The germline CDR1 and CDR2 sequences are SGDLS and YYNGEE. The CDR3 DNA reads as TGTGCCAGCAGCCCTGGACAAAGCAATCAGCCCCAGCATTTT. Translation: CASSPGQSNQPQHF.

J is TRBJ1-6 and V is TRBV6-6, with D hard to call. This CDR3 is built from 13 residues. The V gene's germline CDR1 is MNHNY and CDR2 SVGAGI (reference sequence). The ends were cut back, 3 bases at V and 6 bases at J, with 6 bases in the middle. The CDR3 DNA reads TGTGCCAGCAGTTATTACTCTAATTCACCCCTCCACTTT. Translating gives CASSYYSNSPLHF.

The chain joins TRBV5-6 to TRBJ2-3; D call uncertain. Deletions cut 1 base from V and 4 bases from J, with 7 bases between. This CDR3 spans 13 amino acids. CDR1 is SGHDT, CDR2 YYEEEE, per germline. CDR3 DNA sequence: TGTGCCAGCAGCTTGTTCCCTTCAGATACGCAGTATTTT. This gives the protein CASSLFPSDTQYF. Filled out from reference TRBV5-6 and TRBJ2-3, the complete variable domain reads DAGVTQSPTHLIKTRGQQVTLRCSPKSGHDTVSWYQQALGQGPQFIFQYYEEEERQRGNFPDRFSGHQFPNYSSELNVNALLLGDSALYLCASSLFPSDTQYFGPGTRLTVL.

V is TRBV6-1 and J is TRBJ1-2; D unresolved. V lost 6 bases to trimming and J lost 8 bases, with 19 bases between them. CDR1 and CDR2 from the germline V gene are MNHNS and SASEGT. This CDR3 spans 14 amino acids. CDR3 residues: CASSFTAAAGGYTF. In DNA form, the CDR3 reads TGTGCCAGCAGCTTTACAGCAGCGGCTGGGGGCTACACCTTC.

This clone is large in the sample. The CDR3 region has the DNA TGTGCCAGCAGCCGCCGGACAGGGAGGGGCGAGCAGTACTTC. Its translation is CASSRRTGRGEQYF. The chain is built from TRBV11-2 and TRBJ2-7; a weak D match, TRBD1 (8 bases). The V end was cut by 5 bases, the J end by 6 bases, with 17 bases between. The CDR3 is made up of 14 amino acids. CDR1 is SGHAT and CDR2 is FQNNGV in the germline V gene.

The chain combines TRBV19 with TRBJ1-6, with D tentatively TRBD1 (6 bases). The CDR3 loop spans 15 amino acids. CDR1 and CDR2 (germline): LNHDA, SQIVND (reference sequence). Deletions cut 3 bases from V and 7 bases from J, with 13 bases between. The CDR3 loop is CASSMNRVNNSPLHF. CDR3 coding DNA: TGTGCCAGTAGTATGAACAGGGTCAACAATTCACCCCTCCACTTT. The complete variable domain, with remaining parts taken from reference TRBV19 and TRBJ1-6, reads DGGITQSPKYLFRKEGQNVTLSCEQNLNHDAMYWYRQDPGQGLRLIYYSQIVNDFQKGDIAEGYSVSREKKESFPLTVTSAQKNPTAFYLCASSMNRVNNSPLHFGNGTRLTVT.

This clone is termed medium-sized (0.01 to 0.1%). The chain carries TRBV18 and TRBJ1-1; 9 nucleotides line up with TRBD1. In germline, CDR1 is KGHSH, CDR2 LQKENI. With V trimmed by 3 bases and J by 4 bases, 12 bases remained unmatched. CDR3 length: 17 residues. The CDR3 coding sequence is TGTGCCAGCTCACCTACGGACAGGGGAGGGTTGGTCACTGAAGCTTTCTTT. Translating it yields CASSPTDRGGLVTEAFF.

This chain uses TRBV4-1 with TRBJ1-2; tentative D call: TRBD1 (6 bases). Per germline, CDR1 MGHRA and CDR2 YSYEKL. Trimming removed 5 bases at V and 5 bases at J, with 12 bases between. CDR3 length: 13 amino acids. For the CDR3, the DNA is TGCGCCAGCAGCACGGGGGCGCGATATGGCTACACCTTC. Its protein product is CASSTGARYGYTF.

This clone turned up a few times. The gene calls are TRBV7-6 and TRBJ2-1; 10 nucleotides line up with TRBD2. The CDR3 is made up of 15 amino acids. CDR1 and CDR2 from the germline V gene are SGHVS and FNYEAQ. With 5 bases clipped from V and 2 bases from J, the junction kept 3 bases outside the gene matches. The DNA for the CDR3 is TGTGCCAGCAGCCTTAGCGGGGGGCCCTACAATGAGCAGTTCTTC. Protein sequence: CASSLSGGPYNEQFF.

This clone has only a few counts. The genes are TRBV4-1 and TRBJ2-7; the match to TRBD2 covers 16 bases. The CDR3 totals 20 residues. CDR1 MGHRA and CDR2 YSYEKL come from the germline V gene. With V trimmed by 3 bases and J by 2 bases, 13 bases remained unmatched. CDR3: CASSQLPGLAGGPQTYEQYF. In DNA form, the CDR3 reads TGCGCCAGCAGCCAGTTACCGGGACTAGCGGGAGGGCCCCAGACCTACGAGCAGTACTTC.

In its sample, this clone was seen a few times. This CDR3 is CASRTRLATIRTEAFF. CDR3 nucleotide sequence: TGTGCCAGCAGGACCAGGTTAGCTACAATTCGCACTGAAGCTTTCTTT. This chain uses TRBV21-1 with TRBJ1-1. TRBV21-1 is labeled a pseudogene. The CDR3 has 16 residues.